The 4 T cell receptor beta chains below all came from one sample that was sequenced in a study of T-cell reconstitution after alpha-beta-depleted transplantation in children. Preparation of the TCRbeta library used unique molecular identifiers. In TCRdb, the PCR reads were re-called with MiXCR into one record per CDR3 protein. The data contain some 350,000 distinct CDR3 sequences, roughly 16% of them seen just once; the ten biggest clones take up around two fifths. The sample here was PBMCs, mostly from graft donor cells, taken 360 days after TCRalphabeta/CD19-depleted stem cell transplant. All receptors derive from a male patient aged 2-15 years who had a stem cell transplant for acute lymphoblastic leukemia, so the T cells may come from the graft donor.

The table lists this clonotype with a few counts. The chain links TRBV7-9 to TRBJ2-5, with 7 bases fitting TRBD2. This CDR3 has 13 amino acids. The V and J ends lost 7 bases and 5 bases, in that order; junction bases with no gene match: 7. Germline V CDR1 and CDR2: SEHNR, FQNEAQ (reference sequence). The CDR3: CASMGGRFETQYF. The CDR3 nucleotides are TGTGCCAGCATGGGCGGGAGATTTGAGACCCAGTACTTC.

The CDR3: CSARGGQGITDTQYF. For the CDR3, the DNA is TGCAGTGCTAGAGGTGGCCAAGGCATTACAGATACGCAGTATTTT. The chain uses TRBV20-1 and TRBJ2-3; D not certain. This CDR3 is built from 15 residues. With 1 base removed from V and 3 bases from J, the gap between germline ends came to 14 bases. Per the germline V gene, CDR1 is DFQATT and CDR2 is SNEGSKA (reference sequence).

J is TRBJ2-7 and V is TRBV28; D tentatively reads TRBD1 or TRBD2 (5 bases each). The germline V and J ends were trimmed by 4 bases and 2 bases, with 15 bases remaining between them. CDR1 is MDHEN and CDR2 is SYDVKM in the germline V gene. The CDR3 sequence is 15 residues long. CDR3 sequence: CASSSSGTFPYEQYF. The CDR3 DNA reads TGTGCCAGCAGTTCCTCAGGGACGTTTCCCTACGAGCAGTACTTC. Using reference TRBV28 and TRBJ2-7 for the parts outside the CDR3, the full variable domain is DVKVTQSSRYLVKRTGEKVFLECVQDMDHENMFWYRQDPGLGLRLIYFSYDVKMKEKGDIPEGYSVSREKKERFSLILESASTNQTSMYLCASSSSGTFPYEQYFGPGTRLTVT.

The V gene is TRBV9, the J gene TRBJ2-3, with 7 bases that match TRBD1. Germline CDR1 is SGDLS and CDR2 is YYNGEE. V was clipped by 0 bases and J by 2 bases; unmatched bases: 6. The CDR3 covers 16 residues. CDR3 nucleotide sequence: TGTGCCAGCAGCGTAGAAGGGGGCGGGCTCACAGATACGCAGTATTTT. This encodes CASSVEGGGLTDTQYF.